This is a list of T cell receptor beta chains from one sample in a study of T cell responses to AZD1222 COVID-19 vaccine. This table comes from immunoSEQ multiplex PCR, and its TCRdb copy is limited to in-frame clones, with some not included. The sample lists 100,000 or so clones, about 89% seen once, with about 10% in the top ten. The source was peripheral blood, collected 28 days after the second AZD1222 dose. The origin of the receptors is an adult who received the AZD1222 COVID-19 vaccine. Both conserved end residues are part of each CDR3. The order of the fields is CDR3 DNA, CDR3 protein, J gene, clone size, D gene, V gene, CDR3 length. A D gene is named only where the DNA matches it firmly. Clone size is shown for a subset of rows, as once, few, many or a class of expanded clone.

TGTGCCAGCAGTGAATCAAGGGGACCCTACAATGAGCAGTTCTTC | CASSESRGPYNEQFF | TRBJ2-1 | . | . | TRBV2 | 15
TGTGCCAGCAGCTCGCGGGCGGGGGGCACAGATACGCAGTATTTT | CASSSRAGGTDTQYF | TRBJ2-3 | . | TRBD2 | TRBV7-2 | 15
TGCGCCAGCAGCCAAGGGTCCGTTTCCTACGAGCAGTACTTC | CASSQGSVSYEQYF | TRBJ2-7 | . | . | TRBV4-1 | 14
TGTGCCAGCAGCTTACATGCAGGAGGAGAGACCCAGTACTTC | CASSLHAGGETQYF | TRBJ2-5 | . | . | TRBV13 | 14
TGTGCCAGCAGCCAAGGACGCAACACAGATACGCAGTATTTT | CASSQGRNTDTQYF | TRBJ2-3 | few | . | TRBV3-1/TRBV3-2 | 14
. | CASSKVGKVGSGNNEQFF | TRBJ2-1 | once | . | TRBV21-1 | 18
TGTGCCAGCAGCTTAGACTTCGCCGGGGAGCTGTTTTTT | CASSLDFAGELFF | TRBJ2-2 | . | . | TRBV7-9 | 13
TGTGCCAGCAGTTACCCCGAGGCCTATGGCTACACCTTC | CASSYPEAYGYTF | TRBJ1-2 | . | . | TRBV12-3/TRBV12-4 | 13
TGTGCCAGCAGCCCCGATACCATTAATGAAAAACTGTTTTTT | CASSPDTINEKLFF | TRBJ1-4 | . | . | TRBV7-8 | 14
TGTGCCAGCAGCAAGGGTATCAATGAGCAGTTCTTC | CASSKGINEQFF | TRBJ2-1 | . | . | TRBV13 | 12
TGCAGCGTTCGAACCGAAGGGTCACCCCTCCACTTT | CSVRTEGSPLHF | TRBJ1-6 | . | . | TRBV29-1 | 12
TGCAGCTCTAGGGACAGTGCTTACGAGCAGTACTTC | CSSRDSAYEQYF | TRBJ2-7 | . | TRBD1 | TRBV29-1 | 12
TGTGCCAGCTCACCCCGGACAGGGGAGAATGAGCAGTTCTTC | CASSPRTGENEQFF | TRBJ2-1 | . | TRBD1 | TRBV18 | 14
TGTGCCAGCAGTTTAGGTGCCGGGTACGAGCAGTACTTC | CASSLGAGYEQYF | TRBJ2-7 | few | . | TRBV28 | 13
TGCGCCAGCAGCTTGGTCTCGGCGGGAGCAGGCACAGATACGCAGTATTTT | CASSLVSAGAGTDTQYF | TRBJ2-3 | . | TRBD2 | TRBV5-1 | 17
TGTGCCAGCAGCCGGGACAGGGACACTGAAGCTTTCTTT | CASSRDRDTEAFF | TRBJ1-1 | . | TRBD1 | TRBV2 | 13
TGTGCCATCAAGACGGGGTCATCATTTAATTCACCCCTCCACTTT | CAIKTGSSFNSPLHF | TRBJ1-6 | few | . | TRBV10-3 | 15
TGTGCCAGCAGCCAGTGGCTAGGGATGGTTTATGAGCAGTTCTTC | CASSQWLGMVYEQFF | TRBJ2-1 | . | . | TRBV14 | 15
TGTGCCAGTAGGGGACTAGCGGGAGTAGGAAGTGAGCAGTTCTTC | CASRGLAGVGSEQFF | TRBJ2-1 | . | TRBD2 | TRBV19 | 15
TGCGCCAGCGTCGGACTAGCGGGAGGGTCCTACGAGCAGTACTTC | CASVGLAGGSYEQYF | TRBJ2-7 | . | TRBD2 | TRBV5-1 | 15
TGTGCCACCTTGCGGGGGGGCACAGATACGCAGTATTTT | CATLRGGTDTQYF | TRBJ2-3 | . | TRBD2 | TRBV15 | 13
TGTGCCAGCAGTCGTGGACAGGCCGACTATGGCTACACCTTC | CASSRGQADYGYTF | TRBJ1-2 | . | TRBD1 | TRBV6-5 | 14
TGTGCCAGCAGCCTAGGGGACGCGCGTTGGTACTTC | CASSLGDARWYF | TRBJ2-7 | . | . | TRBV3-1/TRBV3-2 | 12
TGTGCCAGCAGCCAAGATCCGGACAATGAGCAGTTCTTC | CASSQDPDNEQFF | TRBJ2-1 | . | . | TRBV4-2 | 13
TGTGCCAGCACCCGCCCCGGCGGTACGCAGTATTTT | CASTRPGGTQYF | TRBJ2-3 | . | . | TRBV5-6 | 12
TGTGCCAGCGCCAGGGGGGGCGACCCAGATACGCAGTATTTT | CASARGGDPDTQYF | TRBJ2-3 | . | . | TRBV19 | 14
TGTGCCAGCAGTTGGAAACAGGGGTTGGATACGCAGTATTTT | CASSWKQGLDTQYF | TRBJ2-3 | . | TRBD1 | TRBV27 | 14
TGTGCCAGCAGCTTCAGAGATCAGCCCCAGCATTTT | CASSFRDQPQHF | TRBJ1-5 | few | . | TRBV5-6 | 12
TGCAGCGTTGAAGGGGTGGGATCCTACGAGCAGTACTTC | CSVEGVGSYEQYF | TRBJ2-7 | . | . | TRBV29-1 | 13
TGTGCCAGCAGCCCATCTAGGACAGGTCATGAGCAGTTCTTC | CASSPSRTGHEQFF | TRBJ2-1 | . | TRBD1 | TRBV5-4 | 14
TGCGCCAGCAGGGAGGGTACCGCCGGGGAGCTGTTTTTT | CASREGTAGELFF | TRBJ2-2 | . | . | TRBV5-1 | 13
TGTGCCAGCAGCGTAGCCACGGGTAGCTCCTACAATGAGCAGTTCTTC | CASSVATGSSYNEQFF | TRBJ2-1 | . | . | TRBV9 | 16
TGTGCCAGCAGCCCAGGACAGAACTATGGCTACACCTTC | CASSPGQNYGYTF | TRBJ1-2 | . | . | TRBV7-9 | 13
TGTGCCAGCAGTTACTATGTGGGGGCGGTGGAAGAGACCCAGTACTTC | CASSYYVGAVEETQYF | TRBJ2-5 | . | . | TRBV6-2/TRBV6-3 | 16
TGTGCCAGTAGTAACGGGATCCCCCCCGGGGAGCTGTTTTTT | CASSNGIPPGELFF | TRBJ2-2 | . | . | TRBV19 | 14
TGTGCCAGCAGTTATGGGGGGGAACGGGGTAATCAGCCCCAGCATTTT | CASSYGGERGNQPQHF | TRBJ1-5 | . | . | TRBV2 | 16
TGTGCCAGCAGCTTAACTACAGGGCGGACTGAAGCTTTCTTT | CASSLTTGRTEAFF | TRBJ1-1 | . | . | TRBV7-2 | 14
TGCGCCAGCAGCTTCACAGGGGATGGTCAGCCCCAGCATTTT | CASSFTGDGQPQHF | TRBJ1-5 | . | TRBD1 | TRBV5-1 | 14
TGTGCCAGCAGCTTAGCGCAGGGACAGGGGGCAAGCTATGGCTACACCTTC | CASSLAQGQGASYGYTF | TRBJ1-2 | . | TRBD1 | TRBV7-9 | 17
TGCGCCAGCAGCTTGGAAGCTGGGCGTGATGAGCAGTTCTTC | CASSLEAGRDEQFF | TRBJ2-1 | . | . | TRBV5-1 | 14